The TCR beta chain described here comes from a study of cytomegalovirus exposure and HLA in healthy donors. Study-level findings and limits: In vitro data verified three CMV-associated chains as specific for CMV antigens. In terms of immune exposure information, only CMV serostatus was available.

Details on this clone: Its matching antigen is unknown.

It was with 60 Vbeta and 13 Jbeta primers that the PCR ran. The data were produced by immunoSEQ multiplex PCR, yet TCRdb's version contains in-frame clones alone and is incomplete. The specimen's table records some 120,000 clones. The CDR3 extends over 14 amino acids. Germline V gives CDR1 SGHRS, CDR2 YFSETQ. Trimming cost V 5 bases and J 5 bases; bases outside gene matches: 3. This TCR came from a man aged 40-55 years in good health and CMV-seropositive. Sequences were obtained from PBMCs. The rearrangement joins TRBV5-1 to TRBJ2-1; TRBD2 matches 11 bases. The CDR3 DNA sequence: TGCGCCAGCAGGGCGGGACTAGCGGACAATGAGCAGTTCTTC. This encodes CASRAGLADNEQFF.